These T cell receptor beta chains were read from a single sample in a study of spatial heterogeneity in lung cancer. MiXCR was run by TCRdb on the 5' RACE reads, yielding one entry per CDR3 protein. Here the sample spans some 10,000 distinct CDR3 sequences, about 13% being singletons. The sequences come from lung tumor tissue, collected at surgery. The receptors shown here come from a male donor with early-stage non-small cell lung cancer. CDR3s leave out the opening cysteine and the closing phenylalanine or tryptophan. Each record gives: J gene, V gene, CDR3 protein.

>TRBJ1-1|TRBV2
ASLNTEAF
>TRBJ1-4|TRBV7-6
ASSLVGATNEKLF
>TRBJ2-3|TRBV7-9
ASSPRLNTDTQY
>TRBJ2-2|TRBV11-3
ASSPGTETGELF
>TRBJ1-1|TRBV20-1
SARDPAGGADTEAF
>TRBJ1-2|TRBV28
ATSGTTYGYT
>TRBJ1-5|TRBV4-3
ASSQGSQLGQPQH
>TRBJ2-7|TRBV29-1
SVIRGPYEQY
>TRBJ1-1|TRBV3-1
ASSQDLQGVRTEAF
>TRBJ2-5|TRBV20-1
SARLGTVRETQY
>TRBJ2-1|TRBV6-1
ASSERAGGTYNEQF
>TRBJ2-3|TRBV4-3
ASSQEWLAGISISTDTQY
>TRBJ2-7|TRBV2
ASTTSGHGYEQY
>TRBJ1-6|TRBV5-1
ASSLYSGHRNSPLH
>TRBJ2-1|TRBV4-1
ASSQDAGQAFGEQF
>TRBJ1-1|TRBV6-5
ASRNPGQGKSF
>TRBJ2-7|TRBV4-2
ASSQDYVKKQY
>TRBJ1-5|TRBV6-6
ASSYSRVNQPQH
>TRBJ1-3|TRBV7-9
ASSSPGPLSGNTIY
>TRBJ2-1|TRBV20-1
SARETFSPNEQF
>TRBJ1-2|TRBV28
ASSPGGIPGEGYT
>TRBJ2-5|TRBV7-6
ASSLNRGETQY
>TRBJ2-7|TRBV4-2
ASSQVAGDSSYEQY
>TRBJ2-1|TRBV29-1
SVEDKGQFYNEQF
>TRBJ1-5|TRBV6-5
ASRYRGSNQPQH
>TRBJ2-1|TRBV6-2/TRBV6-3
ASNYLTGSYNEQF
>TRBJ2-2|TRBV30
AWSRQSTGELF
>TRBJ1-5|TRBV5-1
ASSLGGEEVNQPQH
>TRBJ2-4|TRBV6-1
ASSTGTGGGKNIQY
>TRBJ2-3|TRBV18
ASSLSSQGDTQY
>TRBJ1-1|TRBV7-6
ASSLSRGNTEAF
>TRBJ1-6|TRBV6-1
ASSVGYSPLH
>TRBJ2-3|TRBV7-6
ASSPRTGYTDTQY
>TRBJ2-7|TRBV12-3/TRBV12-4
ASSLTARGEQY
>TRBJ1-2|TRBV11-2
ASTLSDRSPYGYT
>TRBJ2-1|TRBV20-1
SARDPQGSSYNEQF
>TRBJ2-7|TRBV27
ASSLLGQLGRSEQY
>TRBJ1-2|TRBV7-2
ASSFFQQGYT
>TRBJ1-5|TRBV12-3/TRBV12-4
ASSRGRGLNQPQH
>TRBJ2-1|TRBV11-3
ASSLGTGGDEQF
>TRBJ1-2|TRBV20-1
SAPGGNGYT
>TRBJ2-5|TRBV5-1
ASSLVAPEGETQY
>TRBJ2-1|TRBV7-2
ASSSYRGSYNEQF
>TRBJ1-5|TRBV4-1
ASSQGSGGATGNQPQH
>TRBJ2-7|TRBV6-6
ASSYSWGTSYEQY
>TRBJ2-1|TRBV4-3
ASSSRIYNEQF
>TRBJ1-1|TRBV5-1
ASIGRLGTEAF
>TRBJ1-6|TRBV7-9
ASSLGSRFYNSPLH
>TRBJ1-1|TRBV6-1
ASSDFGNTLEAF